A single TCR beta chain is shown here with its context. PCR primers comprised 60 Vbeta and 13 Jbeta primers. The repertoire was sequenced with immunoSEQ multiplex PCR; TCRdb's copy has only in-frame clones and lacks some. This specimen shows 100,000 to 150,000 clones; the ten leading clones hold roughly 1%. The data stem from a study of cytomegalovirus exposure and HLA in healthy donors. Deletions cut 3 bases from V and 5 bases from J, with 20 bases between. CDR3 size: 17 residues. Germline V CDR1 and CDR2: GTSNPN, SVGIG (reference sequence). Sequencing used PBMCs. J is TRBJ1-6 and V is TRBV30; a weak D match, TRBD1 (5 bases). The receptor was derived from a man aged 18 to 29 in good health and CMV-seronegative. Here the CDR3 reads CAWRPGVRWGDNSPLHF. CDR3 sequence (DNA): TGTGCCTGGAGGCCCGGCGTACGGTGGGGGGATAATTCACCCCTCCACTTT.